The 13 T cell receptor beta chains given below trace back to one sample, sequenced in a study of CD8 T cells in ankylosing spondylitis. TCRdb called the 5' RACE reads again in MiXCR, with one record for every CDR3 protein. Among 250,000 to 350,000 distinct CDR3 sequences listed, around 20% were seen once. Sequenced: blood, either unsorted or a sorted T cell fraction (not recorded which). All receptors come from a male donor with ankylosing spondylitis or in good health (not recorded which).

The CDR3 nucleotides read TGCAGTGCTTACCGGGACAACACCATGAACACTGAAGCTTTCTTT. Its translation: CSAYRDNTMNTEAFF. This chain uses TRBV20-1 with TRBJ1-1, with D tentatively TRBD1 (6 bases). The CDR3 consists of 15 residues. The V gene's germline CDR1 is DFQATT and CDR2 SNEGSKA (reference sequence). Trimming removed 5 bases at V and 0 bases at J, with 16 bases between.

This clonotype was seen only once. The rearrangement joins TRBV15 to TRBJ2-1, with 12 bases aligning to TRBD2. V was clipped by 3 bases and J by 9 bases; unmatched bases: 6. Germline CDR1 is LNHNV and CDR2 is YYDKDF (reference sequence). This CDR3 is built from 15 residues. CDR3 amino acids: CATSRKLAGGVEQFF. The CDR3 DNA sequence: TGTGCCACCAGCAGGAAACTAGCGGGAGGAGTTGAGCAGTTCTTC.

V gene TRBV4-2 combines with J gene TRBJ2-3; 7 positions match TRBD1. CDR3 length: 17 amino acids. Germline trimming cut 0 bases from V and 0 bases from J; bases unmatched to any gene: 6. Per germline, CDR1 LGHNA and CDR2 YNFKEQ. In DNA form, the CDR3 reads TGTGCCAGCAGCCAAGAGGGGACAGCCTCTAGCACAGATACGCAGTATTTT. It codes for CASSQEGTASSTDTQYF.

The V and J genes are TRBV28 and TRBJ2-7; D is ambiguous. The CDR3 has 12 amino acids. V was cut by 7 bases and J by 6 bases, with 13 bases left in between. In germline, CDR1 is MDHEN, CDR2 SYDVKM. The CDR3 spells CASNSRNIEQYV. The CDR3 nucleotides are TGTGCCAGCAACTCGAGGAATATCGAGCAGTACGTC.

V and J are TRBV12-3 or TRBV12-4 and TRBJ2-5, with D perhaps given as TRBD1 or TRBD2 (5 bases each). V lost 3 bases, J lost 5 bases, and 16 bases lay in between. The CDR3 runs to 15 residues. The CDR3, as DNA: TGTGCCAGCAGTTTGCGAGGGGCCATGAGTGAGACCCAGTACTTC. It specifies CASSLRGAMSETQYF.

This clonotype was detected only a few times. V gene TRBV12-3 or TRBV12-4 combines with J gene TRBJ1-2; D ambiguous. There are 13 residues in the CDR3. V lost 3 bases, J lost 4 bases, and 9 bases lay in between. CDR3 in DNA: TGTGCCAGCAGTTTCCACGCTATCTATGGCTACACCTTC. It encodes CASSFHAIYGYTF.

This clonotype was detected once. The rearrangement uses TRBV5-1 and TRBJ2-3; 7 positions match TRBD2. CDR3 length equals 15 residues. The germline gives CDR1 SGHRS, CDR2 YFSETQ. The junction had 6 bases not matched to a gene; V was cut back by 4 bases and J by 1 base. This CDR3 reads CASSAQGGGTDTQYF. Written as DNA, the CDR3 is TGCGCCAGCAGCGCCCAGGGAGGGGGCACAGATACGCAGTATTTT.

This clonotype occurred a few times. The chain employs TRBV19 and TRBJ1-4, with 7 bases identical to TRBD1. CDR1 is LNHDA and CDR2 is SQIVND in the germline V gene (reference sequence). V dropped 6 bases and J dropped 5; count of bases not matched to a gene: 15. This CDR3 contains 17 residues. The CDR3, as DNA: TGTGCCAGTAGACAGAGGTCCCGACAGGGCGCCAATGAAAAACTGTTTTTT. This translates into CASRQRSRQGANEKLFF.

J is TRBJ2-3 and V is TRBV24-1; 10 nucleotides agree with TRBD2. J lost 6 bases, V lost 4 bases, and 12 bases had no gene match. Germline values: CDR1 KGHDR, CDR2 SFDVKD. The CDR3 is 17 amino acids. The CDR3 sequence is CATSETSLAGVGDTQYF. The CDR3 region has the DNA TGTGCCACCAGTGAAACCTCCCTAGCGGGAGTGGGGGATACGCAGTATTTT.

CDR3 loop: CATRAGGPTDTQYF. The DNA of the CDR3 is TGTGCCACCAGGGCGGGAGGGCCGACAGATACGCAGTATTTT. This sequence joins TRBV15 and TRBJ2-3; 9 nucleotides line up with TRBD2. Germline CDR1 is LNHNV and CDR2 is YYDKDF (reference sequence). The CDR3 totals 14 residues. The J segment lost 3 bases and the V segment lost 6 bases, leaving 4 bases of the junction unmatched.

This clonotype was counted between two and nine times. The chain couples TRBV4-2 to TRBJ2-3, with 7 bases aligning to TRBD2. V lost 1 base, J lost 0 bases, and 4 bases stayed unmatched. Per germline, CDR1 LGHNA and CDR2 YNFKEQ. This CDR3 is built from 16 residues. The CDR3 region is CASSQAGGPSTDTQYF. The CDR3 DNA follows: TGTGCCAGCAGCCAAGCGGGAGGCCCTAGCACAGATACGCAGTATTTT.

The CDR3 is CASSSYPVGGYTF. The CDR3 coding sequence is TGTGCCAGCAGCAGCTACCCAGTGGGTGGCTACACCTTC. The chain recombines TRBV6-1 with TRBJ1-2; D call uncertain. CDR3 size: 13 residues. Trimming shortened V by 6 bases and J by 7 bases, and 15 bases separated the two germline ends. The V gene's germline CDR1 is MNHNS and CDR2 SASEGT.

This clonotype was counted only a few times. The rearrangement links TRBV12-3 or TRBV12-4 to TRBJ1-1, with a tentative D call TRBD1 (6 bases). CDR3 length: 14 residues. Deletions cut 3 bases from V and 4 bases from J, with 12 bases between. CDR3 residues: CASSFGQKGTEAFF. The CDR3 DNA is TGTGCCAGCAGTTTTGGACAGAAGGGCACTGAAGCTTTCTTT.